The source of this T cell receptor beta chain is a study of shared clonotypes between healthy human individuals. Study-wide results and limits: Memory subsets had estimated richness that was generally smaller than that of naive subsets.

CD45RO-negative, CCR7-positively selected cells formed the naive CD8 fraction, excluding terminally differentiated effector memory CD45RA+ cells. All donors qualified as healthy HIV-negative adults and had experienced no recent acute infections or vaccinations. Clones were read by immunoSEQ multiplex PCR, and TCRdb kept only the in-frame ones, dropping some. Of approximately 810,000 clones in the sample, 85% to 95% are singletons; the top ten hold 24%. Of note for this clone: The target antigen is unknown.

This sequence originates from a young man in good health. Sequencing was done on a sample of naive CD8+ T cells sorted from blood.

The CDR3 nucleotides read TGCGCCAGCAGCCAAGTATATCCCGCCTACGAGCAGTACTTC. It encodes CASSQVYPAYEQYF. This sequence joins TRBV4-1 and TRBJ2-7; D uncertain. Trimming shortened V by 1 base and J by 2 bases, and 9 bases separated the two germline ends. The CDR3 extends over 14 amino acids. CDR1 MGHRA and CDR2 YSYEKL come from the germline V gene.